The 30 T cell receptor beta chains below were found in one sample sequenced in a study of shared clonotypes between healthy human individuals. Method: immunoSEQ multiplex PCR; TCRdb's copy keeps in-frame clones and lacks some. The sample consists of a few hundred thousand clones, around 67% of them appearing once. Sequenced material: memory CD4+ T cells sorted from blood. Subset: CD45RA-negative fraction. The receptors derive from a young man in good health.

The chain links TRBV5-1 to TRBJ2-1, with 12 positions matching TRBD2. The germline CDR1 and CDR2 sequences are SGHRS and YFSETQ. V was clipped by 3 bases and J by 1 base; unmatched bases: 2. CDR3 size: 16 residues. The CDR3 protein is CASSSGLAGSYNEQFF. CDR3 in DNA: TGCGCCAGCAGCTCAGGACTAGCGGGGTCCTACAATGAGCAGTTCTTC.

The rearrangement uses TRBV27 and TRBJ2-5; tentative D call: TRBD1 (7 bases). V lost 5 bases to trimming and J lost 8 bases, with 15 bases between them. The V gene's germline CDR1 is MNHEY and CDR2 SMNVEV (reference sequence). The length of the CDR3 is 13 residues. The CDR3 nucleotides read TGTGCCAGCAGTCCCACGGAGGGGGCCACCCAGTACTTC. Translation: CASSPTEGATQYF.

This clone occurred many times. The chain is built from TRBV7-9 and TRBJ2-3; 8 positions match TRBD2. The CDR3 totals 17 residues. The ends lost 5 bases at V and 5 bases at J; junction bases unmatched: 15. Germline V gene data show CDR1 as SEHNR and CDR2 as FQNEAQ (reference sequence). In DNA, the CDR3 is TGTGCCAGCAGCCAACTCGGGGGGGAGTTAGTCGGAGATACGCAGTATTTT. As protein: CASSQLGGELVGDTQYF.

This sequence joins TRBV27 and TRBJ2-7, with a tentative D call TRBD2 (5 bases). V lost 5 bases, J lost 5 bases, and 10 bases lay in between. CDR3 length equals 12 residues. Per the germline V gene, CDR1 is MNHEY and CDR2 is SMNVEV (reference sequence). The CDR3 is CASSPGVDEQYF. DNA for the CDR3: TGTGCCAGCAGTCCCGGGGTTGACGAGCAGTACTTC.

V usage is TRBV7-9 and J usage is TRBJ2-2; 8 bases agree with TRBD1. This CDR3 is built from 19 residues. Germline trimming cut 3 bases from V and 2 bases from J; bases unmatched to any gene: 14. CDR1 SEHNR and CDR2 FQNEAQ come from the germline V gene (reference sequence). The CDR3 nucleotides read TGTGCCAGCAGCTTCGGACAGGGAGTAAATGGGATAAACACCGGGGAGCTGTTTTTT. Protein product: CASSFGQGVNGINTGELFF.

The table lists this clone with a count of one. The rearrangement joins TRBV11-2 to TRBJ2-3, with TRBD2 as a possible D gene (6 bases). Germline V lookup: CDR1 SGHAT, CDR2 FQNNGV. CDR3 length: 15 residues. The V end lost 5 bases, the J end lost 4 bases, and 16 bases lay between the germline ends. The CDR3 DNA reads TGTGCCAGCAGCCCACTCCCGGGAGAATCAGATACGCAGTATTTT. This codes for CASSPLPGESDTQYF. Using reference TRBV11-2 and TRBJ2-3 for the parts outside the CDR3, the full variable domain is EAGVAQSPRYKIIEKRQSVAFWCNPISGHATLYWYQQILGQGPKLLIQFQNNGVVDDSQLPKDRFSAERLKGVDSTLKIQPAKLEDSAVYLCASSPLPGESDTQYFGPGTRLTVL.

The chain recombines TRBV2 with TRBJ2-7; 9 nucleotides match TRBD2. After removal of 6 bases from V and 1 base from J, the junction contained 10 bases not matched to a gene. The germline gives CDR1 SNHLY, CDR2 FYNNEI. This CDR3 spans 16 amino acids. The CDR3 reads CASREELAGYSYEQYF. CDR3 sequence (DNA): TGTGCCAGCAGGGAGGAACTAGCGGGCTATTCCTACGAGCAGTACTTC.

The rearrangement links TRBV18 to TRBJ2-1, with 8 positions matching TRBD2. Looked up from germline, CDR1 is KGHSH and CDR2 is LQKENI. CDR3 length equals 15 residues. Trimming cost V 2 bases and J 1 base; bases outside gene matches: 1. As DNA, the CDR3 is TGTGCCAGCTCACCAGGACTAGCATCCTACAATGAGCAGTTCTTC. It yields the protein CASSPGLASYNEQFF.

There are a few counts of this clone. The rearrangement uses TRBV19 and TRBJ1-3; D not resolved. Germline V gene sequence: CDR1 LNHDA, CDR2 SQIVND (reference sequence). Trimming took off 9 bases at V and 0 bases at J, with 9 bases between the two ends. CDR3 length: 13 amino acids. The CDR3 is CASSQSSGNTIYF. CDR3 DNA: TGTGCCAGCTCACAGAGCTCTGGAAACACCATATATTTT.

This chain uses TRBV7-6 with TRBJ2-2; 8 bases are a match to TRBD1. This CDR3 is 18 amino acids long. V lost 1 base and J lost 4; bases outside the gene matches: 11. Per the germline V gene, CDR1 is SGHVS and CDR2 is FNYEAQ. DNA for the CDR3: TGTGCCAGCAGCTTAGGGGTTGGACAGGGCTGGAGCACCGGGGAGCTGTTTTTT. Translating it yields CASSLGVGQGWSTGELFF.

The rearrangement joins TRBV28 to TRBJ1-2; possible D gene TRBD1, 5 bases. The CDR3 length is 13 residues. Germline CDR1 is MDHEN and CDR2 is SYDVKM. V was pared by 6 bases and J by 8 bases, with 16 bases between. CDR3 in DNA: TGTGCCAGCAGCCCCGGACAAGCCCTGGGCTACACCTTC. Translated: CASSPGQALGYTF.

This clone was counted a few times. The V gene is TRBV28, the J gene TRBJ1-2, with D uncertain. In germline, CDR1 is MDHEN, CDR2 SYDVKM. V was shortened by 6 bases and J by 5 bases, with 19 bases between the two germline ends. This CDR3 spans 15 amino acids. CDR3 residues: CASRLPASGSYGYTF. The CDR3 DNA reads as TGTGCCAGCAGGCTCCCGGCCTCGGGTTCATATGGCTACACCTTC.

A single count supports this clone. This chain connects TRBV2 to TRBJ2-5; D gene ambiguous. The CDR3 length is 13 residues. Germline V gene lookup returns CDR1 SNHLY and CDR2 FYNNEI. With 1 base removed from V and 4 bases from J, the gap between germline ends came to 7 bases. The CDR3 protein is CASSEDSPETQYF. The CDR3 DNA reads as TGTGCCAGCAGTGAAGACAGTCCAGAGACCCAGTACTTC.

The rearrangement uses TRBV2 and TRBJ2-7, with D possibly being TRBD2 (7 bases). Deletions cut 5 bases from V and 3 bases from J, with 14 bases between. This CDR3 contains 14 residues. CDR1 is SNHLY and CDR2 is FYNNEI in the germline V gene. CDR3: CASSRGGGNYEQYF. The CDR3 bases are TGTGCCAGCAGTAGGGGGGGAGGGAACTACGAGCAGTACTTC.

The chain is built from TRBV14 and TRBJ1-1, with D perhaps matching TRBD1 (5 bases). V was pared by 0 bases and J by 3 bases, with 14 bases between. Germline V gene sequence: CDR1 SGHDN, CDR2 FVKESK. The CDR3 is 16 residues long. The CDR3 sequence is CASSQDLSRQYTEAFF. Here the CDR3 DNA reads TGTGCCAGCAGCCAAGATCTATCCCGACAGTACACTGAAGCTTTCTTT.

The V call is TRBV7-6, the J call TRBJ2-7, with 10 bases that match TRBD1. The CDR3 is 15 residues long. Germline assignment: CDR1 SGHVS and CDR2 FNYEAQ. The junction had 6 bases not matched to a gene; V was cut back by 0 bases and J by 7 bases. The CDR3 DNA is TGTGCCAGCAGCTTAGCCGGGACAGGGGTGCGGGAGCAGTACTTC. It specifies CASSLAGTGVREQYF.

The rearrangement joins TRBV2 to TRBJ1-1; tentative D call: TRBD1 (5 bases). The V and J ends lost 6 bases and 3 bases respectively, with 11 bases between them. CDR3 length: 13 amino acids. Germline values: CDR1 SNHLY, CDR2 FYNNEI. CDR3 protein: CASRPAGYTEAFF. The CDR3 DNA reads TGTGCCAGCAGGCCAGCAGGGTACACTGAAGCTTTCTTT.

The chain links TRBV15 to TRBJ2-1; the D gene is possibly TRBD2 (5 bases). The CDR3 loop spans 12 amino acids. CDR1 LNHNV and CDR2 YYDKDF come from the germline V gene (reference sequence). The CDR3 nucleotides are TGTGCACGGAGGAGCAGGATGGATGAGCAGTTCTTC. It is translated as CARRSRMDEQFF.

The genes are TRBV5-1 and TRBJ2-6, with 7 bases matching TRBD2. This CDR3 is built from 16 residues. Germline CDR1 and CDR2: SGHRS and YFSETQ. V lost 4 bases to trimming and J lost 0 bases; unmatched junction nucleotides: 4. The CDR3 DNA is TGCGCCAGCAGCCTGGGAGGGGCCTCTGGGGCCAACGTCCTGACTTTC. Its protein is CASSLGGASGANVLTF.

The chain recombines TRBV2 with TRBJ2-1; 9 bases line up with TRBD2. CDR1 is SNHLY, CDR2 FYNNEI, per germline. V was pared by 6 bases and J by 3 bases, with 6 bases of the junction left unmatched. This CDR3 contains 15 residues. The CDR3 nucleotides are TGTGCCAGCAGCAGCGGGAGGACGATCTACAATGAGCAGTTCTTC. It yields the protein CASSSGRTIYNEQFF.

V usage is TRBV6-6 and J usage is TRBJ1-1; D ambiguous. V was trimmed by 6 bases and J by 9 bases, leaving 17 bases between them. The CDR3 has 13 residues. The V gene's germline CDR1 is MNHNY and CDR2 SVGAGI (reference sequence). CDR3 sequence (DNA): TGTGCCAGCAGATCCCGGCCGGCCGATAAAGCTTTCTTT. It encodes CASRSRPADKAFF.

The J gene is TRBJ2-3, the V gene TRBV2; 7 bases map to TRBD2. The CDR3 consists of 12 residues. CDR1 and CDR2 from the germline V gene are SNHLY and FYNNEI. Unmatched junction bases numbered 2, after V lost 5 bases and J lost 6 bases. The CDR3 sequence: CASSTSADTQYF. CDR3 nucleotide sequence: TGTGCCAGCAGTACTAGCGCGGATACGCAGTATTTT.

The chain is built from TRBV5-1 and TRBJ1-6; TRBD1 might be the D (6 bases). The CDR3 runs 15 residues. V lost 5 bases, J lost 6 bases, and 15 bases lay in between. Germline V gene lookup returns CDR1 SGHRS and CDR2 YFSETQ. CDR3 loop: CASRGLGAGNSPLHF. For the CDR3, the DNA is TGCGCCAGCAGAGGGTTGGGGGCTGGTAATTCACCCCTCCACTTT.

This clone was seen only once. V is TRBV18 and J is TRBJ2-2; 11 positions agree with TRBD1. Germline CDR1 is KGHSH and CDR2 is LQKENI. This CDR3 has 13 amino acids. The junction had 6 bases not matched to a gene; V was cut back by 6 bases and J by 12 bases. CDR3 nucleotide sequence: TGTGCCAGCTCGCCGGACAGGGGGCATCAGCTGTTTTTT. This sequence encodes CASSPDRGHQLFF.

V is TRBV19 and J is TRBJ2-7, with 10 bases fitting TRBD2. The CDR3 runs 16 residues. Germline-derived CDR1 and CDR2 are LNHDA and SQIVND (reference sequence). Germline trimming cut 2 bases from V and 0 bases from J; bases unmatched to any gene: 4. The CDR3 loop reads CASSIIAGGNSYEQYF. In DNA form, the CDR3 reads TGTGCCAGTAGTATAATAGCGGGAGGTAACTCCTACGAGCAGTACTTC. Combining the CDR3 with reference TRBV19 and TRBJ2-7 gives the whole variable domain DGGITQSPKYLFRKEGQNVTLSCEQNLNHDAMYWYRQDPGQGLRLIYYSQIVNDFQKGDIAEGYSVSREKKESFPLTVTSAQKNPTAFYLCASSIIAGGNSYEQYFGPGTRLTVT.

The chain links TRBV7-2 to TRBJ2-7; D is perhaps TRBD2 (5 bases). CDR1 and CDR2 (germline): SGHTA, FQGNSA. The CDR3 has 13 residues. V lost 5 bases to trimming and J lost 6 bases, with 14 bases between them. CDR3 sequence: CASSNQLVSEQYF. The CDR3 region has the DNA TGTGCCAGCAGCAATCAACTAGTTTCCGAGCAGTACTTC.

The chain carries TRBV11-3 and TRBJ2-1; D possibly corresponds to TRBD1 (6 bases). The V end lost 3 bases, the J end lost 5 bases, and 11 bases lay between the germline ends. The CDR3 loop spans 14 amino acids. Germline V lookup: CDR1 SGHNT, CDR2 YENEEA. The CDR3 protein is CASSLTGWNNEQFF. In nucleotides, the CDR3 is TGTGCCAGCAGCTTGACAGGATGGAACAATGAGCAGTTCTTC. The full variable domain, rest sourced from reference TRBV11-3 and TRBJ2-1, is EAGVVQSPRYKIIEKKQPVAFWCNPISGHNTLYWYLQNLGQGPELLIRYENEEAVDDSQLPKDRFSAERLKGVDSTLKIQPAELGDSAVYLCASSLTGWNNEQFFGPGTRLTVL.

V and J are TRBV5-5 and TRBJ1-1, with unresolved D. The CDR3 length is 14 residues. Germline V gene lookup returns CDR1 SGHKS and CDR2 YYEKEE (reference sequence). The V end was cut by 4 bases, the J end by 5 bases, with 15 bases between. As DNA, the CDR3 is TGTGCCAGCAGCCACCCCGTGTCAGGAACTGAAGCTTTCTTT. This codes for CASSHPVSGTEAFF.

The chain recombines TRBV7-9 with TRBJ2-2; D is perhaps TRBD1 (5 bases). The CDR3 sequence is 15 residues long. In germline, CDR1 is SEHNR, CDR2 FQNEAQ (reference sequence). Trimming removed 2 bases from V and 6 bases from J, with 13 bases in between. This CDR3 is CASSLWQGPAGELFF. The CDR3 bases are TGTGCCAGCAGCTTATGGCAGGGCCCAGCCGGGGAGCTGTTTTTT. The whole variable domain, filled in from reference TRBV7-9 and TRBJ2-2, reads DTGVSQNPRHKITKRGQNVTFRCDPISEHNRLYWYRQTLGQGPEFLTYFQNEAQLEKSRLLSDRFSAERPKGSFSTLEIQRTEQGDSAMYLCASSLWQGPAGELFFGEGSRLTVL.

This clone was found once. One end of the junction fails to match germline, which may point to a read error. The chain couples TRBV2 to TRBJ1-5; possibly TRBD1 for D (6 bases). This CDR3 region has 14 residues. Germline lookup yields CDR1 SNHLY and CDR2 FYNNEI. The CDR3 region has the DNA TGTGCCAGCAGTGATCCAGGGGCGAATCTGCCCCAGCATTTT. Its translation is CASSDPGANLPQHF.